A single sample gave rise to the 18 T cell receptor beta chains below, sequenced in a study of blood T cell repertoires in COVID-19. Sequenced by immunoSEQ multiplex PCR; TCRdb stores in-frame clones only, minus some. The sample contains roughly 260,000 clones, 82% of which appear only once. Material for sequencing was peripheral blood. The origin of the receptors is a woman aged 80 or over with active or convalescent COVID-19.

CDR3: CASSPQRPNYGYTF. The CDR3 coding sequence is TGTGCCAGCAGTCCCCAGCGACCTAACTATGGCTACACCTTC. The chain links TRBV6-5 to TRBJ1-2; D is uncertain. The CDR3 is 14 amino acids. Germline V gene data show CDR1 as MNHEY and CDR2 as SVGAGI. V lost 5 bases and J lost 0, with 10 bases in between.

The chain has TRBV9 and TRBJ2-3, with 7 bases aligning to TRBD2. The CDR3 has 18 residues. Germline values: CDR1 SGDLS, CDR2 YYNGEE. V lost 0 bases to trimming and J lost 0 bases; unmatched junction nucleotides: 10. For the CDR3, the DNA is TGTGCCAGCAGCGTAGCCAGCGGGGCGTATACTAGCACAGATACGCAGTATTTT. Its translation is CASSVASGAYTSTDTQYF.

The chain uses TRBV9 and TRBJ1-5; D is undetermined. The CDR3 totals 14 residues. CDR1 is SGDLS, CDR2 YYNGEE, per germline. V was cut by 0 bases and J by 5 bases, with 9 bases left in between. CDR3 sequence reads: CASSVGAGDQPQHF. The CDR3 nucleotides are TGTGCCAGCAGCGTAGGGGCGGGCGATCAGCCCCAGCATTTT.

V gene TRBV30 combines with J gene TRBJ2-1; tentative D call: TRBD1 (6 bases). Germline V lookup: CDR1 GTSNPN, CDR2 SVGIG (reference sequence). This CDR3 region has 16 residues. With 2 bases removed from V and 0 bases from J, the gap between germline ends came to 14 bases. CDR3 DNA sequence: TGTGCCTGGAGTAGCGGACAGACAATCTCCTACAATGAGCAGTTCTTC. Translating it yields CAWSSGQTISYNEQFF.

The chain joins TRBV5-4 to TRBJ2-7; TRBD1 matches 8 bases. The germline V gene encodes CDR1 SGHNT and CDR2 YYREEE (reference sequence). The CDR3 consists of 15 residues. The J segment lost 3 bases and the V segment lost 4 bases, leaving 9 bases of the junction unmatched. CDR3 sequence reads: CASSRMDRANYEQYF. The CDR3 nucleotides are TGTGCCAGCAGCCGAATGGACAGGGCAAACTACGAGCAGTACTTC.

The chain recombines TRBV19 with TRBJ2-3, with 9 nucleotides matching TRBD2. Unmatched junction bases numbered 0, after V lost 6 bases and J lost 5 bases. CDR1 is LNHDA and CDR2 is SQIVND in the germline V gene (reference sequence). The CDR3 is made up of 12 amino acids. CDR3 sequence (DNA): TGTGCCAGTAGGACTAGCGGAGATACGCAGTATTTT. Encoded protein: CASRTSGDTQYF.

The chain employs TRBV24-1 and TRBJ2-3; D unclear. In germline, CDR1 is KGHDR, CDR2 SFDVKD. V gave up 0 bases and J gave up 5 bases, with 14 bases separating them. The CDR3 runs 16 residues. The CDR3 is CATSDLMGRNGDTQYF. The CDR3 DNA reads TGTGCCACCAGTGATTTGATGGGCAGGAATGGAGATACGCAGTATTTT.

There are a few counts of this clone. The chain joins TRBV5-8 to TRBJ2-3; TRBD1 matches at 8 bases. The CDR3 has 15 residues. V shed 2 bases, J shed 4 bases, and the junction held 6 bases outside the gene matches. Germline V lookup: CDR1 SGHTS, CDR2 YDEGEE. As DNA, the CDR3 is TGTGCCAGCAGCTTAGGACAGGGCAGGGCAGATACGCAGTATTTT. Translating gives CASSLGQGRADTQYF.

On this clone itself: A junction boundary mismatches the germline segment, possibly from a read error. This chain connects TRBV27 to TRBJ1-2; no clear D gene. The CDR3 totals 13 residues. The germline gives CDR1 MNHEY, CDR2 SMNVEV (reference sequence). This CDR3 is CASSLSYNYGYTF. CDR3 DNA sequence: TGTGCCAGCAGTCTATCCTATAACTATGGCTACACCTTC.

The J gene is TRBJ2-5, the V gene TRBV11-2; D may be TRBD2 (5 bases). V shed 6 bases and J shed 5 bases, with 19 bases lying between them. The CDR3 has 15 amino acids. Looked up from germline, CDR1 is SGHAT and CDR2 is FQNNGV. The CDR3 sequence: CASRSRGLAGETQYF. The CDR3 DNA reads as TGTGCCAGCAGAAGTCGCGGGCTAGCCGGGGAGACCCAGTACTTC.

The chain carries TRBV7-2 and TRBJ1-1, with D unclear. V lost 2 bases and J lost 0, with 13 bases in between. This CDR3 region has 16 residues. Germline values: CDR1 SGHTA, CDR2 FQGNSA. CDR3 DNA: TGTGCCAGCAGCTTATGGGCAGCAGATTTGAACACTGAAGCTTTCTTT. This encodes CASSLWAADLNTEAFF.

The chain links TRBV6-5 to TRBJ1-1; 7 bases agree with TRBD1. V shed 6 bases, J shed 7 bases, and the junction held 8 bases outside the gene matches. The CDR3 is 13 residues long. CDR1 MNHEY and CDR2 SVGAGI come from the germline V gene. CDR3: CASSSQGIGEAFF. The CDR3 DNA is TGTGCCAGCAGCTCACAGGGGATCGGTGAAGCTTTCTTT.

The chain recombines TRBV24-1 with TRBJ2-3; 8 positions match TRBD1. CDR3 size: 16 residues. Germline V lookup: CDR1 KGHDR, CDR2 SFDVKD. The V and J ends lost 4 bases and 2 bases, in that order; junction bases with no gene match: 7. The CDR3 DNA sequence: TGTGCCACCAGTGACGTCGGGACAGGATCCACAGATACGCAGTATTTT. This encodes CATSDVGTGSTDTQYF.

V is TRBV7-9 and J is TRBJ2-3; perhaps TRBD1 as D (6 bases). From germline, CDR1 is SEHNR and CDR2 FQNEAQ (reference sequence). The V gene lost 5 bases and the J gene lost 1 base, with 13 bases spanning the gap. CDR3 size: 15 residues. In DNA, the CDR3 is TGTGCCAGCAGCGCTCTAGGACAGCGCACAGATACGCAGTATTTT. Translated, it gives CASSALGQRTDTQYF.

The chain carries TRBV12-3 or TRBV12-4 and TRBJ2-2; the D is unclear. The CDR3 consists of 12 residues. Trimming pared 6 bases from V and 4 bases from J, leaving 6 bases between. CDR3 sequence: CASRSSTGELFF. The CDR3 bases are TGTGCCAGCAGATCGAGCACCGGGGAGCTGTTTTTT.

The chain is built from TRBV19 and TRBJ1-5, with 12 nucleotides matching TRBD1. Trimming took 4 bases from V and 7 from J; bases not matched to a gene: 5. The length of the CDR3 is 15 residues. Germline CDR1 LNHDA, CDR2 SQIVND (reference sequence). The CDR3 here is CASSTRGQGAQPQHF. DNA for the CDR3: TGTGCCAGTAGTACGCGGGGACAGGGGGCACAGCCCCAGCATTTT.

V gene TRBV27 combines with J gene TRBJ2-3, with TRBD2 matching over 7 bases. CDR1 is MNHEY, CDR2 SMNVEV, per germline (reference sequence). The CDR3 totals 13 residues. J was trimmed by 8 bases and V by 8 bases; bases with no gene match: 10. The CDR3 reads CASFSSGGSTQYF. CDR3 coding DNA: TGTGCCAGCTTTTCGTCGGGAGGTAGTACGCAGTATTTT.

V usage is TRBV5-1 and J usage is TRBJ1-2, with TRBD1 matching over 9 bases. The germline gives CDR1 SGHRS, CDR2 YFSETQ. The CDR3 is 14 residues long. Unmatched junction bases numbered 8, after V lost 5 bases and J lost 6 bases. The CDR3 is CASSSTGGRDGYTF. Here the CDR3 DNA reads TGCGCCAGCAGTTCGACAGGGGGGAGAGATGGCTACACCTTC.